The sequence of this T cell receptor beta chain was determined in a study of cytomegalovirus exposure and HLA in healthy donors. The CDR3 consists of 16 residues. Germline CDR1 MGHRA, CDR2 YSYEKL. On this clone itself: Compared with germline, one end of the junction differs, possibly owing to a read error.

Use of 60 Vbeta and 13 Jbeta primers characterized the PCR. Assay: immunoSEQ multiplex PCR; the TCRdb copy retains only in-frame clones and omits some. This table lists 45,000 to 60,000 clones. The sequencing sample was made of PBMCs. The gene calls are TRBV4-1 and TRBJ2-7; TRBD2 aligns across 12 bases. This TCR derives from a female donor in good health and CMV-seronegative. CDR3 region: CASSQDPLAGGPVDHF. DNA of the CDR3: TGCGCCAGCAGCCAAGACCCACTAGCGGGGGGTCCTGTCGACCACTTC.